This passage covers 5 T cell receptor beta chains from one sample sequenced in a study of response to subunit inactivated influenza vaccine. TCRdb called the RT-PCR reads again in MiXCR, with one record for every CDR3 protein. Of around 570,000 distinct CDR3 sequences in the sample, 11% were seen once. These data also formed part of another study, on T cells expressing NK-cell markers. As reported in that work: TCR beta cDNA was made by 5'RACE template switching with UMIs.

The sample here was PBMCs from blood, taken on the day of vaccination. These receptors were taken from a man between 50 and 59 years old who received an inactivated influenza vaccine.

This clonotype occurred many times. This chain uses TRBV24-1 with TRBJ2-1, with 8 bases fitting TRBD1. The CDR3 runs 15 residues. Trimming removed 4 bases from V and 2 bases from J; junction bases left unmatched: 3. Germline loops: CDR1 KGHDR, CDR2 SFDVKD. The DNA of the CDR3 is TGTGCCACCAGTGACCCAGGGGGCACCTACAATGAGCAGTTCTTC. Translated: CATSDPGGTYNEQFF.

This clonotype has more than one count but fewer than ten. This chain links TRBV7-2 with TRBJ2-2; D is possibly TRBD2 (5 bases). With 1 base removed from V and 5 bases from J, the gap between germline ends came to 11 bases. The CDR3 totals 15 residues. CDR1 SGHTA and CDR2 FQGNSA come from the germline V gene. The CDR3 is CASSLGPSRTGELFF. CDR3 DNA sequence: TGTGCCAGCAGCTTAGGTCCTAGCCGGACCGGGGAGCTGTTTTTT. Full variable domain (rest looked up from reference TRBV7-2 and TRBJ2-2): GAGVSQSPSNKVTEKGKDVELRCDPISGHTALYWYRQSLGQGLEFLIYFQGNSAPDKSGLPSDRFSAERTGGSVSTLTIQRTQQEDSAVYLCASSLGPSRTGELFFGEGSRLTVL.

This clonotype was observed at least ten times. This chain uses TRBV12-3 or TRBV12-4 with TRBJ1-1; D is unresolved. The CDR3 has 15 residues. Trimming shortened V by 1 base and J by 4 bases, and 13 bases separated the two germline ends. The CDR3 region has the DNA TGTGCCAGCAGTTTAGGGTGGGGAGGGTCCACTGAAGCTTTCTTT. Its translation: CASSLGWGGSTEAFF.

This clonotype was detected a few times. The gene calls are TRBV11-2 and TRBJ2-1; TRBD1 matches 9 bases. This CDR3 comprises 16 residues. V dropped 5 bases and J dropped 6; count of bases not matched to a gene: 11. Per the germline V gene, CDR1 is SGHAT and CDR2 is FQNNGV. CDR3 amino acids: CASSTLRGQGPNEQFF. The CDR3, as DNA: TGTGCCAGCAGCACCCTCCGGGGACAGGGACCCAATGAGCAGTTCTTC.

The chain is built from TRBV6-1 and TRBJ2-7; 8 bases align to TRBD1. Trimming took 8 bases from V and 2 from J; bases not matched to a gene: 11. The CDR3 has 15 residues. Germline loops: CDR1 MNHNS, CDR2 SASEGT. The CDR3 reads CASQPWTGIAYEQYF. Here the CDR3 DNA reads TGTGCCAGCCAGCCCTGGACAGGGATAGCCTACGAGCAGTACTTC.